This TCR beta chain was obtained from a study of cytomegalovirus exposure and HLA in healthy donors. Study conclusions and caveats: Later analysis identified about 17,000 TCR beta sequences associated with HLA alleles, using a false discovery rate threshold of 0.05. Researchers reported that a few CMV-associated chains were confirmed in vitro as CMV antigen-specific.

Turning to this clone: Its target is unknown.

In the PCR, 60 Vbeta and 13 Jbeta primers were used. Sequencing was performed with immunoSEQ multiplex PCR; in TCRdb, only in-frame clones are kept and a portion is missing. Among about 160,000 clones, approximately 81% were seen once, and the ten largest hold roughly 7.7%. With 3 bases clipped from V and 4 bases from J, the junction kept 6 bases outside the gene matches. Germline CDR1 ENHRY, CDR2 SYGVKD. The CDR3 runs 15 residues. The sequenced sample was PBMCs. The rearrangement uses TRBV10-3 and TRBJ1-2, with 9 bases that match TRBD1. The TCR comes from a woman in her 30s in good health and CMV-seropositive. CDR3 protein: CAISEQGAVAYGYTF. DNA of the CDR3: TGTGCCATCAGTGAACAGGGGGCGGTGGCCTATGGCTACACCTTC.